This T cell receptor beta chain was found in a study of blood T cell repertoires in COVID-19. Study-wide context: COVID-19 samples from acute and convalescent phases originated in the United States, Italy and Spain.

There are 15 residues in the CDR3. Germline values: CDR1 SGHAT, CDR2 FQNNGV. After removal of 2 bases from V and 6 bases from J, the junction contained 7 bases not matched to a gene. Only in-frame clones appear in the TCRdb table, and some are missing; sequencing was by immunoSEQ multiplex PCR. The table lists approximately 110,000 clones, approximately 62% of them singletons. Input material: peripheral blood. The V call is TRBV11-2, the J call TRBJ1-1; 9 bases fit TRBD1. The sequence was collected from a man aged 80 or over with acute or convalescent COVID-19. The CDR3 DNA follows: TGTGCCAGCAGCTTATTGTATACAGGGGGCGCTGAAGCTTTCTTT. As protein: CASSLLYTGGAEAFF.